This T cell receptor (beta chain) came from a study of cytomegalovirus exposure and HLA in healthy donors. Findings and caveats of the study: Using a false discovery rate of 0.05, a later analysis showed that roughly 16,000 TCR beta sequences were associated with HLA alleles.

The PCR contained 60 Vbeta and 13 Jbeta primers. The assay was immunoSEQ multiplex PCR, and TCRdb's table has in-frame clones only and misses some. The data hold about 150,000 clones, with around 10% observed a single time. Germline V gene lookup returns CDR1 SGHNT and CDR2 YENEEA. CDR3 length: 14 residues. Trimming took 5 bases from V and 0 from J; bases not matched to a gene: 4. This clone came up a few times. The antigen is not known. The J gene is TRBJ2-7, the V gene TRBV11-3; TRBD1 matches 7 bases. Sequences were obtained from PBMCs. This sequence originates from a male donor in good health and CMV-seronegative. CDR3 loop: CASSRGQVSYEQYF. CDR3 sequence (DNA): TGTGCCAGCAGCAGAGGACAGGTCTCCTACGAGCAGTACTTC.